This TCR beta chain stems from a study of blood T cell repertoires in COVID-19. V was cut by 2 bases and J by 4 bases, with 9 bases left in between. This CDR3 comprises 13 residues. Germline V lookup: CDR1 SGHRS, CDR2 YFSETQ. The protocol was immunoSEQ multiplex PCR, while the TCRdb copy is restricted to in-frame clones and leaves out a portion. Of about 190,000 clones detected, roughly nine tenths appear once; the ten largest clones hold approximately 2.1%. The clonotype was recovered from a man between 65 and 79 years old with active or convalescent COVID-19. The sequencing input was peripheral blood. The rearrangement joins TRBV5-1 to TRBJ2-5; D remains unclear. CDR3 loop: CASSFPGLETQYF. For the CDR3, the DNA is TGCGCCAGCAGCTTCCCAGGCCTAGAGACCCAGTACTTC.